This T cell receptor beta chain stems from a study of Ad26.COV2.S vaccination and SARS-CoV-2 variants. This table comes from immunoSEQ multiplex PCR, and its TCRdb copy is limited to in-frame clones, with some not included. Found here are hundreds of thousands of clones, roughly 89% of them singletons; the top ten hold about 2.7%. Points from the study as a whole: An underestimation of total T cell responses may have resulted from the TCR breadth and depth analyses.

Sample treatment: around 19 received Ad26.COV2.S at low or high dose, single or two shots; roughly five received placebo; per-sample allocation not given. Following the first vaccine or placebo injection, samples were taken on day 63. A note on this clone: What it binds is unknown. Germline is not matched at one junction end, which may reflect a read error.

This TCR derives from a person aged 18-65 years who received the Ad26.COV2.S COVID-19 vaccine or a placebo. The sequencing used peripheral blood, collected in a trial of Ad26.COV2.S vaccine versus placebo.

CDR3 region: CASSITQAAYSYTF. The CDR3 DNA reads TGTGCCAGTAGTATAACCCAGGCGGCCTATAGCTACACCTTC. V gene TRBV19 combines with J gene TRBJ1-2, with D uncertain. Germline CDR1 reads LNHDA; CDR2 reads SQIVND (reference sequence). The CDR3 covers 14 residues.